This T cell receptor (beta chain) originates from a study of blood T cells in healthy people across ages. Germline V gene lookup returns CDR1 SGHTA and CDR2 FQGNSA. There are 17 residues in the CDR3. Trimming removed 1 base from V and 4 bases from J, with 19 bases in between. Of note for this clonotype: What it binds is unknown.

Broader study findings: With donor CMV status unknown, expanded clonotype changes were possibly confounded.

A second 7 to 11 cycle PCR used barcoded and J-beta primers. TCRdb reprocessed the 5' RACE reads via MiXCR and lists one record per CDR3 protein. Among about 570,000 distinct CDR3 sequences listed, approximately 30% were seen once. This sequence joins TRBV7-2 and TRBJ1-2; D possibly corresponds to TRBD1 (6 bases). Input material: blood. This clonotype originated in a woman between 65 and 79 years old in good health. The CDR3 is CASSLVHRGAKGYGYTF. CDR3 DNA sequence: TGTGCCAGCAGCTTAGTCCACCGGGGGGCGAAAGGCTATGGCTACACCTTC. The full variable domain, in which reference TRBV7-2 and TRBJ1-2 provide the parts outside the CDR3, is GAGVSQSPSNKVTEKGKDVELRCDPISGHTALYWYRQSLGQGLEFLIYFQGNSAPDKSGLPSDRFSAERTGGSVSTLTIQRTQQEDSAVYLCASSLVHRGAKGYGYTFGSGTRLTVV.